The sequence of this T cell receptor beta chain was determined in a study of T cells in Graves' hyperthyroidism and ophthalmopathy. In its sample, this clonotype was seen a few times. This CDR3 has 18 amino acids. With V trimmed by 5 bases and J by 2 bases, 12 bases remained unmatched. In germline, CDR1 is LNHDA, CDR2 SQIVND (reference sequence). RNA transcripts provided the source from which TCR beta CDR3 regions were amplified. Researchers ran a first-round RT-PCR on the TCR CDR3 using the HTBI primer set. TCRdb re-analysed the multiplex PCR reads in MiXCR, keeping a single row per CDR3 protein. The table lists roughly 400,000 distinct CDR3 sequences, 20% to 25% of them singletons.

The chain links TRBV19 to TRBJ2-2; 9 bases map to TRBD1. Sequencing was performed on blood. This TCR came from a man aged 45-65 years with Graves' hyperthyroidism. The DNA for the CDR3 is TGTGCCAGTAGTTCGCGACCACAGGGGGCCCGAAACACCGGGGAGCTGTTTTTT. Its protein is CASSSRPQGARNTGELFF.